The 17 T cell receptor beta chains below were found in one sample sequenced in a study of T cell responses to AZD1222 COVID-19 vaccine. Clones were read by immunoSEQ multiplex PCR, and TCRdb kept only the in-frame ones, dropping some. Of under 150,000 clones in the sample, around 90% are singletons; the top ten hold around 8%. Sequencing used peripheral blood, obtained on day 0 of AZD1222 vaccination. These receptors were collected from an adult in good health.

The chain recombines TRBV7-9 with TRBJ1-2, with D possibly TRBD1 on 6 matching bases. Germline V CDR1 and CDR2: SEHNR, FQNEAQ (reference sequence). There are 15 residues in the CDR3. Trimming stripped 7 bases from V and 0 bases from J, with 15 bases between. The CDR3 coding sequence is TGTGCCAGCACCGGGGGACAAAAGACTAACTATGGCTACACCTTC. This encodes CASTGGQKTNYGYTF.

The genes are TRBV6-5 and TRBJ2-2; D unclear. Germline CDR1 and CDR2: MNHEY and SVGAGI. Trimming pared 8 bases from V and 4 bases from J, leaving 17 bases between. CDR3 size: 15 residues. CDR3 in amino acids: CASVVGPWVTGELFF. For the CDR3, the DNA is TGTGCCAGCGTCGTCGGGCCCTGGGTCACCGGGGAGCTGTTTTTT.

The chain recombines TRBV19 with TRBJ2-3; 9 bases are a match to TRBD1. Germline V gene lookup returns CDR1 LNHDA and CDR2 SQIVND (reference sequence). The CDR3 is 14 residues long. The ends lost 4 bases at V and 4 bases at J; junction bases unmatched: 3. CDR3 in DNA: TGTGCCAGTAGTAACCGACAGGGGGCAGATACGCAGTATTTT. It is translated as CASSNRQGADTQYF.

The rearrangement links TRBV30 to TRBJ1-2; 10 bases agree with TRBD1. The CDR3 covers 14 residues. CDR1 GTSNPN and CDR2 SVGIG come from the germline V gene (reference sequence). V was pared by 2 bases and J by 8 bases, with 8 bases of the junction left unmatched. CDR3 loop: CAWSRDRGIGGYTF. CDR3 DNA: TGTGCCTGGAGTAGGGACAGGGGCATTGGGGGCTACACCTTC.

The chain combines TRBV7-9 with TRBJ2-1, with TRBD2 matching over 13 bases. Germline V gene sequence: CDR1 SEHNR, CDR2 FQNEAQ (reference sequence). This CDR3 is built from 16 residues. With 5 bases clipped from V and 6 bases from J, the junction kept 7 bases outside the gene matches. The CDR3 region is CASSPPTSGRFNEQFF. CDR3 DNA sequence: TGTGCCAGCAGCCCCCCGACTAGCGGGAGGTTCAATGAGCAGTTCTTC.

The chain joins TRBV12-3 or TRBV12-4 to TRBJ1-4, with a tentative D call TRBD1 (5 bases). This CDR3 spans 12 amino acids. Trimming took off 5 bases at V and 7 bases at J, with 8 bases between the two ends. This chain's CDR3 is CASSRDVEKLFF. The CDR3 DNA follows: TGTGCCAGCAGTAGGGACGTTGAAAAACTGTTTTTT.

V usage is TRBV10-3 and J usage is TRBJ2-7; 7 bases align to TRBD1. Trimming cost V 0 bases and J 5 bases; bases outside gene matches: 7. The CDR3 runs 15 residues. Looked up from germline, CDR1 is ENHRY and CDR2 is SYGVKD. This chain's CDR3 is CAISESRQGDNEQYF. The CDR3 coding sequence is TGTGCCATCAGTGAGTCTCGGCAGGGGGATAACGAGCAGTACTTC.

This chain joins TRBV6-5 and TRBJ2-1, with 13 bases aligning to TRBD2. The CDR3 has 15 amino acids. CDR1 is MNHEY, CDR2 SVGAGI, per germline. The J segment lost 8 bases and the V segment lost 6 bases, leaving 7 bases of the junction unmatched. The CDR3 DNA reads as TGTGCCAGCAGGCCACTAGCGGGGGGGCGGGATGAGCAGTTCTTC. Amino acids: CASRPLAGGRDEQFF.

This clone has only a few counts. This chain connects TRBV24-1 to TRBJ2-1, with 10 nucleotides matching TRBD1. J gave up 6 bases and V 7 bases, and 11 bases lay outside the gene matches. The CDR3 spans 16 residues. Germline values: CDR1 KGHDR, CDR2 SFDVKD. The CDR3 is CATSGPLGTGANEQFF. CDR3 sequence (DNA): TGTGCCACCAGCGGGCCCCTCGGGACAGGGGCCAATGAGCAGTTCTTC.

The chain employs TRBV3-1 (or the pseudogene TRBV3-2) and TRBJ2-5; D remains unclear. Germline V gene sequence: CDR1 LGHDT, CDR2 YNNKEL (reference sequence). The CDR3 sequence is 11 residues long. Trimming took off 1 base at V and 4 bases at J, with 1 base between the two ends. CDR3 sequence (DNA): TGTGCCAGCAGCCAAGGAGAGACCCAGTACTTC. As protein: CASSQGETQYF.

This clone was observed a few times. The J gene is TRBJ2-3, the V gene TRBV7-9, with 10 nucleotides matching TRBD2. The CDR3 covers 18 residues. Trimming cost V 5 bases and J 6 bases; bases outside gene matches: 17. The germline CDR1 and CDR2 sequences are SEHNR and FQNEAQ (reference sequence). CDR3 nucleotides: TGTGCCAGCAGCCCCAAAACCTTTAGCGGGGGGCAAACCGATACGCAGTATTTT. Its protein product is CASSPKTFSGGQTDTQYF.

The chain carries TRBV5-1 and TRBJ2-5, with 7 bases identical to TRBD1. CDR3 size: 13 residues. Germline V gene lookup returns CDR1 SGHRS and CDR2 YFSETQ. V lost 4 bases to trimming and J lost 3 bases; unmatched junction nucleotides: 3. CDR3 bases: TGCGCCAGCAGCCCGGGGACAGAAGAGACCCAGTACTTC. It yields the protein CASSPGTEETQYF.

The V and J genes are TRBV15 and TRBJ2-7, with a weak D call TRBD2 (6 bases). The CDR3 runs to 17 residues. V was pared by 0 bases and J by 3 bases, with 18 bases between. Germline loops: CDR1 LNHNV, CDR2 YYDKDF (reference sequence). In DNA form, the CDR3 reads TGTGCCACCAGCAGAGAAAGTGGGACTGAGGTTCTCTACGAGCAGTACTTC. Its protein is CATSRESGTEVLYEQYF.

DNA for the CDR3: TGCAGCGTTCAGACAGGGAATCAGCCCCAGCATTTT. Residues: CSVQTGNQPQHF. The gene calls are TRBV29-1 and TRBJ1-5; 7 nucleotides align to TRBD1. V lost 5 bases, J lost 4 bases, and 2 bases stayed unmatched. Germline loops: CDR1 SQVTM, CDR2 ANQGSEA. This CDR3 region has 12 residues.

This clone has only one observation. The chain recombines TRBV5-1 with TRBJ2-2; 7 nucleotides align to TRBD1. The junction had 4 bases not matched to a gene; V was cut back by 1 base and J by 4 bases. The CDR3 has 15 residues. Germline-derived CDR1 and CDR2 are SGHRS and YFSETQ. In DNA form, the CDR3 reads TGCGCCAGCAGCTTGCAGGGACAGACCACCGGGGAGCTGTTTTTT. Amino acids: CASSLQGQTTGELFF.

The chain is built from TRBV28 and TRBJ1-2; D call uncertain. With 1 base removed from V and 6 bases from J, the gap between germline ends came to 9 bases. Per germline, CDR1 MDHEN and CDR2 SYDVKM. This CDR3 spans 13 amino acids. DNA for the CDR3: TGTGCCAGCAGTTTATACCCATTGGATGGCTACACCTTC. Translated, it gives CASSLYPLDGYTF.

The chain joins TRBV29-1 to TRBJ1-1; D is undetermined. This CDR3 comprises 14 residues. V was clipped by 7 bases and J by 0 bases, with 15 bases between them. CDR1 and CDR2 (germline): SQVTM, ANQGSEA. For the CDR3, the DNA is TGCAGCGCCGAGACCGGGAGGCTGAACACTGAAGCTTTCTTT. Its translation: CSAETGRLNTEAFF.